The 19 T cell receptor beta chains presented below share a single source sample, sequenced in a study of blood T cell repertoires in COVID-19. TCRdb's copy holds only in-frame clones and misses some; the assay was immunoSEQ multiplex PCR. The table records about 120,000 clones, around four fifths of them present only once. The specimen sequenced was peripheral blood. These receptors came from a man between 65 and 85 years old with active or convalescent COVID-19.

The V and J genes are TRBV7-2 and TRBJ2-2, with 16 positions matching TRBD2. This CDR3 region has 19 residues. V lost 3 bases to trimming and J lost 1 base; unmatched junction nucleotides: 5. Germline V gene lookup returns CDR1 SGHTA and CDR2 FQGNSA. The CDR3 loop is CASSFRGTSGGENTGELFF. The CDR3 region has the DNA TGTGCCAGCAGCTTCCGCGGGACTAGCGGGGGGGAGAACACCGGGGAGCTGTTTTTT.

A single count supports this clone. The rearrangement uses TRBV5-1 and TRBJ1-1, with a tentative D call TRBD1 (6 bases). Looked up from germline, CDR1 is SGHRS and CDR2 is YFSETQ. CDR3 length: 13 amino acids. Trimming removed 4 bases at V and 4 bases at J, with 11 bases between. The CDR3 DNA is TGCGCCAGCAGCGAGGACAGCCCCACTGAAGCTTTCTTT. Its translation is CASSEDSPTEAFF.

The chain is built from TRBV28 and TRBJ1-2, with 9 bases fitting TRBD1. The length of the CDR3 is 13 residues. Germline CDR1 MDHEN, CDR2 SYDVKM. V trimming: 6 bases; J trimming: 4 bases; junction bases outside the gene matches: 3. CDR3 in DNA: TGTGCCAGCAGGGAGGGACAGGGCTATGGCTACACCTTC. The encoded protein is CASREGQGYGYTF.

The chain uses TRBV5-5 and TRBJ1-4; D might be TRBD1 (5 bases). CDR1 SGHKS and CDR2 YYEKEE come from the germline V gene (reference sequence). V was shortened by 5 bases and J by 3 bases, with 14 bases between the two germline ends. This CDR3 spans 15 amino acids. The CDR3 sequence is CASRRAGVPNEKLFF. CDR3 nucleotide sequence: TGTGCCAGCAGACGAGCGGGGGTCCCTAATGAAAAACTGTTTTTT.

The V and J genes are TRBV6-6 and TRBJ1-1; 8 positions agree with TRBD1. Germline V gene sequence: CDR1 MNHNY, CDR2 SVGAGI (reference sequence). V lost 8 bases to trimming and J lost 0 bases; unmatched junction nucleotides: 11. This CDR3 region has 16 residues. DNA of the CDR3: TGTGCCAGCCTCCATAAGCGGACAGGGATGAACACTGAAGCTTTCTTT. It translates to CASLHKRTGMNTEAFF.

The J gene is TRBJ1-2, the V gene TRBV28, with unresolved D. CDR3 length equals 14 residues. V gave up 2 bases and J gave up 4 bases, with 11 bases separating them. The germline V gene has CDR1 MDHEN and CDR2 SYDVKM. CDR3 region: CASSLQEGLYGYTF. The CDR3 DNA is TGTGCCAGCAGTTTACAAGAGGGCCTCTATGGCTACACCTTC.

The chain is built from TRBV7-3 and TRBJ2-3, with TRBD1 identical over 10 bases. Trimming took 2 bases from V and 6 from J; bases not matched to a gene: 5. This CDR3 spans 15 amino acids. CDR1 SGHTA and CDR2 FQGTGA come from the germline V gene. In DNA, the CDR3 is TGTGCCAGCAGCTTATTCGGACAGGGGGTGGATACGCAGTATTTT. This sequence encodes CASSLFGQGVDTQYF.

The chain has TRBV5-3 and TRBJ2-5, with 12 bases matching TRBD1. TRBV5-3 counts as an open reading frame of uncertain function. The CDR3 consists of 16 residues. V lost 2 bases, J lost 4 bases, and 6 bases stayed unmatched. The CDR3 nucleotides read TGTGCCAGAAGCTTCTGGGACAGGGGGCGCGGAGAGACCCAGTACTTC. Its protein is CARSFWDRGRGETQYF.

J is TRBJ2-5 and V is TRBV4-3; perhaps TRBD1 as D (5 bases). Between the trimmed V and J ends, which lost 0 bases and 5 bases, there was a span of 13 bases. The CDR3 runs 15 residues. Germline CDR1 is LGHNA and CDR2 is YSLEER. CDR3 sequence reads: CASSQDRGLRETQYF. DNA for the CDR3: TGCGCCAGCAGCCAAGATAGGGGTCTTCGGGAGACCCAGTACTTC.

This clone was observed a single time. The CDR3, as DNA: TGTGCCAGCAGTTACAGCGGAAGGGAGGGATCCTACGAGCAGTACTTC. Protein sequence: CASSYSGREGSYEQYF. The chain combines TRBV6-2 or TRBV6-3 with TRBJ2-7; 7 bases line up with TRBD2. The germline gives CDR1 MNHEY, CDR2 SVGEGT. V was pared by 2 bases and J by 1 base, with 8 bases of the junction left unmatched. CDR3 size: 16 residues.

V is TRBV4-3 and J is TRBJ2-2, with 9 bases fitting TRBD2. The CDR3 spans 18 residues. The J segment lost 2 bases and the V segment lost 1 base, leaving 8 bases of the junction unmatched. CDR1 is LGHNA, CDR2 YSLEER, per germline. The CDR3 DNA reads as TGCGCCAGCAGCCAAGCCTCGTCTAGCGGGACTAACACCGGGGAGCTGTTTTTT. This encodes CASSQASSSGTNTGELFF.

The chain recombines TRBV4-1 with TRBJ1-1; 7 nucleotides agree with TRBD1. V shed 4 bases, J shed 2 bases, and the junction held 4 bases outside the gene matches. Germline V lookup: CDR1 MGHRA, CDR2 YSYEKL. The CDR3 has 14 amino acids. Here the CDR3 DNA reads TGCGCCAGCAGCCTCCTAGGGGGCAACACTGAAGCTTTCTTT. It is translated as CASSLLGGNTEAFF.

The chain joins TRBV6-2 or TRBV6-3 to TRBJ2-1; a weak D match, TRBD2 (6 bases). Trimming removed 4 bases at V and 7 bases at J, with 8 bases between. In germline, CDR1 is MNHEY, CDR2 SVGEGT. The CDR3 is made up of 12 amino acids. CDR3 loop: CASSLAANEQFF. The CDR3 region has the DNA TGTGCCAGCAGTTTAGCGGCGAATGAGCAGTTCTTC.

This rearrangement joins TRBV24-1 to TRBJ2-3; 7 nucleotides agree with TRBD2. CDR1 and CDR2 from the germline V gene are KGHDR and SFDVKD. The length of the CDR3 is 17 residues. Germline trimming cut 3 bases from V and 3 bases from J; bases unmatched to any gene: 11. DNA of the CDR3: TGTGCCACCAGTGATCCCACAGCGGCGGGAGCTACAGATACGCAGTATTTT. It translates to CATSDPTAAGATDTQYF.

This clone ranks as medium-sized (0.01 to 0.1%). V and J are TRBV6-2 or TRBV6-3 and TRBJ2-3; 13 nucleotides align to TRBD2. Germline CDR1 MNHEY, CDR2 SVGEGT. The length of the CDR3 is 20 residues. After removal of 4 bases from V and 1 base from J, the junction contained 14 bases not matched to a gene. The CDR3 here is CASSSQRTSTSGRRTDTQYF. The DNA for the CDR3 is TGTGCCAGCAGTTCTCAAAGGACGTCGACTAGCGGGAGGCGCACAGATACGCAGTATTTT.

This chain connects TRBV4-1 to TRBJ2-7; TRBD1 is a possible D gene (6 bases). Germline V gene data show CDR1 as MGHRA and CDR2 as YSYEKL. The CDR3 is 13 amino acids. V dropped 2 bases and J dropped 7 bases, with 12 bases sitting between them. The CDR3 is CASSQTGFSEQYF. CDR3 DNA sequence: TGCGCCAGCAGCCAAACAGGGTTTAGTGAGCAGTACTTC.

The genes are TRBV15 and TRBJ2-1; D is perhaps TRBD2 (7 bases). The V gene lost 11 bases and the J gene lost 6 bases, with 23 bases spanning the gap. The length of the CDR3 is 15 residues. Looked up from germline, CDR1 is LNHNV and CDR2 is YYDKDF (reference sequence). The CDR3 is CASSRGQGRINEQFF. The CDR3 region has the DNA TGTGCCTCCTCGCGGGGGCAGGGCAGAATCAATGAGCAGTTCTTC.

There are many counts of this clone. V gene TRBV2 combines with J gene TRBJ1-2, with 9 bases matching TRBD1. Per the germline V gene, CDR1 is SNHLY and CDR2 is FYNNEI. V dropped 1 base and J dropped 6; count of bases not matched to a gene: 3. The CDR3 is 14 residues long. The CDR3 nucleotides are TGTGCCAGCAGTGAAGGGACAGGGGTCCATGGCTACACCTTC. Its translation is CASSEGTGVHGYTF. The full variable domain, completed using reference TRBV2 and TRBJ1-2, is EPEVTQTPSHQVTQMGQEVILRCVPISNHLYFYWYRQILGQKVEFLVSFYNNEISEKSEIFDDQFSVERPDGSNFTLKIRSTKLEDSAMYFCASSEGTGVHGYTFGSGTRLTVV.

The rearrangement joins TRBV21-1 to TRBJ1-6; the table's D call TRBD1 went unverified against the DNA. TRBV21-1 corresponds to a pseudogene. CDR3 length equals 18 residues. CDR3 coding DNA: TGTGCCAGCAGCAGTACAGGGGGCGAAGGGTCCTATAATTCACCCCTCCACTTT. It specifies CASSSTGGEGSYNSPLHF.